Each of the 16 T cell receptor beta chains below was sequenced from the same sample in a study of cytomegalovirus exposure and HLA in healthy donors. The repertoire was sequenced with immunoSEQ multiplex PCR; TCRdb's copy has only in-frame clones and lacks some. The sample consists of just under 150,000 clones, 80% to 90% of them appearing once. The sample was PBMCs. Source of these receptors: a man younger than 35 in good health and CMV-seropositive.

The chain employs TRBV6-5 and TRBJ2-7; D might be TRBD1 (6 bases). Germline V CDR1 and CDR2: MNHEY, SVGAGI. This CDR3 spans 13 amino acids. Trimming removed 3 bases from V and 6 bases from J, with 12 bases in between. CDR3 DNA sequence: TGTGCCAGCAGTTATTACACAGGGACCGAGCAGTACTTC. Protein: CASSYYTGTEQYF.

The chain combines TRBV30 with TRBJ2-2, with TRBD2 identical over 8 bases. Germline CDR1 GTSNPN, CDR2 SVGIG (reference sequence). The CDR3 length is 15 residues. With V trimmed by 0 bases and J by 3 bases, 3 bases remained unmatched. The CDR3 loop reads CAWSVLAEDTGELFF. CDR3 coding DNA: TGTGCCTGGAGTGTACTAGCGGAGGACACCGGGGAGCTGTTTTTT.

This clone is a singleton in its sample. The gene calls are TRBV6-6 and TRBJ2-3; 7 positions match TRBD2. The CDR3 extends over 15 amino acids. Trimming at V came to 6 bases and at J to 6 bases, leaving 12 bases not matched to a gene. CDR1 MNHNY and CDR2 SVGAGI come from the germline V gene (reference sequence). The CDR3 protein is CASSDGTTVSDTQYF. The CDR3 nucleotides are TGTGCCAGCAGCGACGGGACTACGGTTTCTGATACGCAGTATTTT.

The sample holds a few counts of this clone. V gene TRBV27 combines with J gene TRBJ2-7, with a possible D match to TRBD1 (6 bases). Germline V gene sequence: CDR1 MNHEY, CDR2 SMNVEV (reference sequence). The CDR3 contains 13 residues. Trimming took off 2 bases at V and 5 bases at J, with 10 bases between the two ends. This chain's CDR3 is CASSLGQGNEQYF. The CDR3 bases are TGTGCCAGCAGTTTAGGGCAGGGGAACGAGCAGTACTTC.

CDR3 protein: CASSITKNNQPQHF. CDR3 DNA sequence: TGTGCCAGCAGCATAACAAAGAATAATCAGCCCCAGCATTTT. The chain links TRBV21-1 to TRBJ1-5; the table assigns TRBD1, which was not confirmed against the DNA. TRBV21-1 is annotated as a pseudogene. The CDR3 loop spans 14 amino acids.

V gene TRBV5-1 combines with J gene TRBJ2-7; 9 nucleotides line up with TRBD1. There are 15 residues in the CDR3. Germline V CDR1 and CDR2: SGHRS, YFSETQ. Losses at the gene ends were 0 bases for V and 5 bases for J; bases not matched to a gene: 6. The CDR3 DNA follows: TGCGCCAGCAGCTTGGACGGGACAGGGTTTGACGAGCAGTACTTC. It codes for CASSLDGTGFDEQYF.

The chain combines TRBV19 with TRBJ2-1, with TRBD1 identical over 8 bases. V dropped 5 bases and J dropped 4; count of bases not matched to a gene: 7. The length of the CDR3 is 15 residues. CDR1 and CDR2 (germline): LNHDA, SQIVND (reference sequence). In DNA, the CDR3 is TGTGCCAGTAGTCCCGGACAGGGTTCATACAATGAGCAGTTCTTC. It codes for CASSPGQGSYNEQFF.

V usage is TRBV5-8 and J usage is TRBJ1-5; 11 nucleotides agree with TRBD1. CDR3 length equals 16 residues. The trim removed 4 bases at V and 3 bases at J, leaving 6 bases unmatched. Germline values: CDR1 SGHTS, CDR2 YDEGEE. CDR3 protein: CASSTRDRGDNQPQHF. The DNA for the CDR3 is TGTGCCAGCAGCACCCGGGACAGGGGGGACAATCAGCCCCAGCATTTT. Combining the CDR3 with reference TRBV5-8 and TRBJ1-5 gives the whole variable domain EAGVTQSPTHLIKTRGQQATLRCSPISGHTSVYWYQQALGLGLQFLLWYDEGEERNRGNFPPRFSGRQFPNYSSELNVNALELEDSALYLCASSTRDRGDNQPQHFGDGTRLSIL.

Details on this clone: At one boundary the junction diverges from the germline segment, which might be a read error. This rearrangement joins TRBV14 to TRBJ1-2, with unresolved D. The CDR3 contains 12 residues. The germline V gene has CDR1 SGHDN and CDR2 FVKESK. CDR3: CASSQDWQSLSF. Written as DNA, the CDR3 is TGTGCCAGCAGCCAAGATTGGCAGTCACTATCCTTC.

The chain recombines TRBV27 with TRBJ2-1, with 7 bases identical to TRBD2. Trimming removed 2 bases from V and 11 bases from J; junction bases left unmatched: 9. Germline V CDR1 and CDR2: MNHEY, SMNVEV (reference sequence). This CDR3 contains 14 residues. The CDR3 DNA follows: TGTGCCAGCAGTTTAAGCAGCGGAGCGGGAAAGCAGTTCTTC. Amino acids: CASSLSSGAGKQFF.

V usage is TRBV7-9 and J usage is TRBJ1-1, with TRBD1 matching 10 bases. This CDR3 contains 13 residues. Germline assignment: CDR1 SEHNR and CDR2 FQNEAQ (reference sequence). V shed 5 bases, J shed 6 bases, and the junction held 3 bases outside the gene matches. In DNA form, the CDR3 reads TGTGCCAGCAGCCGACAGGGGGCCCCTGAAGCTTTCTTT. It specifies CASSRQGAPEAFF.

The gene calls are TRBV11-3 and TRBJ2-3, with D possibly matching TRBD2 (5 bases). The CDR3 length is 14 residues. Germline CDR1 and CDR2: SGHNT and YENEEA. Between the trimmed V and J ends, which lost 0 bases and 4 bases, there was a span of 8 bases. The CDR3 sequence is CASSLDRGSDTQYF. CDR3 DNA sequence: TGTGCCAGCAGCTTAGATAGAGGGTCAGATACGCAGTATTTT.

The gene calls are TRBV6-6 and TRBJ1-1; D remains ambiguous. With 3 bases removed from V and 1 base from J, the gap between germline ends came to 6 bases. This CDR3 region has 13 residues. CDR1 and CDR2 (germline): MNHNY, SVGAGI (reference sequence). CDR3 nucleotides: TGTGCCAGCAGTTATGCAGGGAACACTGAAGCTTTCTTT. Translated: CASSYAGNTEAFF.

This clone came up many times. The V gene is TRBV6-4, the J gene TRBJ2-3, with 12 bases lining up with TRBD2. CDR3 length equals 15 residues. The V segment lost 4 bases and the J segment 1 base; nucleotides outside the gene matches: 0. Germline-derived CDR1 and CDR2 are MRHNA and SNTAGT. The CDR3 bases are TGTGCCAGCAGTGGGACTAGCGGGGGCACAGATACGCAGTATTTT. As protein: CASSGTSGGTDTQYF.

The chain links TRBV11-2 to TRBJ2-7; D not resolved. Deletions cut 1 base from V and 6 bases from J, with 4 bases between. The germline V gene encodes CDR1 SGHAT and CDR2 FQNNGV. The CDR3 contains 11 residues. This CDR3 is CASSLVREQYF. In DNA, the CDR3 is TGTGCCAGCAGCTTAGTCCGCGAGCAGTACTTC. Combining the CDR3 with reference TRBV11-2 and TRBJ2-7 gives the whole variable domain EAGVAQSPRYKIIEKRQSVAFWCNPISGHATLYWYQQILGQGPKLLIQFQNNGVVDDSQLPKDRFSAERLKGVDSTLKIQPAKLEDSAVYLCASSLVREQYFGPGTRLTVT.

V and J are TRBV18 and TRBJ2-1; D unresolved. From germline, CDR1 is KGHSH and CDR2 LQKENI. The CDR3 is made up of 13 amino acids. V gave up 10 bases and J gave up 4 bases, with 14 bases separating them. The CDR3 sequence is CATSPPYYNEQFF. For the CDR3, the DNA is TGTGCCACCTCCCCCCCTTATTACAATGAGCAGTTCTTC.